This T cell receptor beta chain was identified in a study of T cell repertoires in cytomegalovirus infection. Study in general: Public TCR beta signature analysis indicated the presence of both CMV infection and matching HLA type.

Trimming cost V 3 bases and J 2 bases, with 12 bases left between them. The CDR3 runs 15 residues. The germline CDR1 and CDR2 sequences are MNHEY and SVGAGI. Each CDR3 protein gets one entry after TCRdb re-called the reads with MiXCR. The table has around 340,000 distinct CDR3 sequences, 29% seen once. This clonotype came up many times. The antigen remains unidentified. This TCR came from a human donor in good health (CMV status not recorded). Some clones in this sample may be carry-over from other donors' samples. The specimen comprised cultured PBMCs, sampled from culture after CMV antigen stimulation. The chain is built from TRBV6-5 and TRBJ2-3; possibly TRBD1 for D (6 bases). CDR3 DNA: TGTGCCAGCAGTTATGGTGGGGGCCTCACAGATACGCAGTATTTT. Amino acid sequence: CASSYGGGLTDTQYF.